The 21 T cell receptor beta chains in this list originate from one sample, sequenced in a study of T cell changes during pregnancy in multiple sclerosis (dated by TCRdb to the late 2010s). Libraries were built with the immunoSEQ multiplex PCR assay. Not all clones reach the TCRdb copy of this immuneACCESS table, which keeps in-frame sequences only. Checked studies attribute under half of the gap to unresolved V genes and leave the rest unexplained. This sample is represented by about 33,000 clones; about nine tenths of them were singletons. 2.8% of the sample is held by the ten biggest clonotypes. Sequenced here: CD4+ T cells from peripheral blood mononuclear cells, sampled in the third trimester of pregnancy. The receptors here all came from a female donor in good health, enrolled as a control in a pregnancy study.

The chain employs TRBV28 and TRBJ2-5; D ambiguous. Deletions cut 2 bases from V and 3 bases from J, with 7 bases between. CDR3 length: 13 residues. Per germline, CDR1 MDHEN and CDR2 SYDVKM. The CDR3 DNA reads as TGTGCCAGCAGTTTAGGTCGGGAAGAGACCCAGTACTTC. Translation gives CASSLGREETQYF. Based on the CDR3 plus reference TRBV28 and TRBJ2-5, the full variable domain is DVKVTQSSRYLVKRTGEKVFLECVQDMDHENMFWYRQDPGLGLRLIYFSYDVKMKEKGDIPEGYSVSREKKERFSLILESASTNQTSMYLCASSLGREETQYFGPGTRLLVL.

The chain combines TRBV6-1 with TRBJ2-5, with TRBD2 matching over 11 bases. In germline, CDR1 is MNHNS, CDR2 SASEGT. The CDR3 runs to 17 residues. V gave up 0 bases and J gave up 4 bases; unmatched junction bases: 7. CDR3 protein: CASSEAGVAGGPETQYF. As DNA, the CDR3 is TGTGCCAGCAGTGAAGCGGGAGTAGCGGGAGGGCCAGAGACCCAGTACTTC.

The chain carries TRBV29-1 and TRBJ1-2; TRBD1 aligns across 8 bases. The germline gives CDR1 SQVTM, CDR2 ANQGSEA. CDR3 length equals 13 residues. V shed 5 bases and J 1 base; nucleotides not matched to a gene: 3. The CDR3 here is CSVTGQDNYGYTF. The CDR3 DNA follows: TGCAGCGTTACGGGACAGGATAACTATGGCTACACCTTC. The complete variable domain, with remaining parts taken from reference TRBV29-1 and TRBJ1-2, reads SAVISQKPSRDICQRGTSLTIQCQVDSQVTMMFWYRQQPGQSLTLIATANQGSEATYESGFVIDKFPISRPNLTFSTLTVSNMSPEDSSIYLCSVTGQDNYGYTFGSGTRLTVV.

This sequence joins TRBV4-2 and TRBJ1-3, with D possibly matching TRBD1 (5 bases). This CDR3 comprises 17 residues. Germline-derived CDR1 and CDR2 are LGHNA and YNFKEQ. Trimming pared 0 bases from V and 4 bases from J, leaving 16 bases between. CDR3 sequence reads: CASSQEANTQAGNTIYF. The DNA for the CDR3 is TGTGCCAGCAGCCAAGAAGCAAACACACAGGCCGGAAACACCATATATTTT.

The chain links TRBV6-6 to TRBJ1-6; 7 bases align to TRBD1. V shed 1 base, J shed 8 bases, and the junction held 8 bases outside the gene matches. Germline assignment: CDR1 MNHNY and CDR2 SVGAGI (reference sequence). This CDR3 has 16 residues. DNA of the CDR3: TGTGCCAGCAGTTACTTCCCCAGAACAGGGGATTCACCCCTCCACTTT. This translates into CASSYFPRTGDSPLHF.

The DNA of the CDR3 is TGTGCCAGCAGCTTTCGGACAGGGACCAATGAGCAGTTCTTC. It translates to CASSFRTGTNEQFF. This chain connects TRBV7-8 to TRBJ2-1, with 8 bases identical to TRBD1. The CDR3 spans 14 residues. J lost 6 bases, V lost 3 bases, and 4 bases had no gene match. Germline CDR1 is SGHVS and CDR2 is FQNEAQ.

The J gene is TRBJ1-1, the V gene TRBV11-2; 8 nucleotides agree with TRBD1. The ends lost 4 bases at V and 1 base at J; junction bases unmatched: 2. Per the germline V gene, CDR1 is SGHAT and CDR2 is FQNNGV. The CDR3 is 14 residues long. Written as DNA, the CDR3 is TGTGCCAGCAGCTGGCAGGGGGCGAACACTGAAGCTTTCTTT. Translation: CASSWQGANTEAFF.

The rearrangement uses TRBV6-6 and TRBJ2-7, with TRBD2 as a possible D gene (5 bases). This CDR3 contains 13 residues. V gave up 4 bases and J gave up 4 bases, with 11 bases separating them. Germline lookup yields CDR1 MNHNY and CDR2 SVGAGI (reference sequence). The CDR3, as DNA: TGTGCCAGCAGTTCTAGGGAGAGGTACGAGCAGTACTTC. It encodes CASSSRERYEQYF.

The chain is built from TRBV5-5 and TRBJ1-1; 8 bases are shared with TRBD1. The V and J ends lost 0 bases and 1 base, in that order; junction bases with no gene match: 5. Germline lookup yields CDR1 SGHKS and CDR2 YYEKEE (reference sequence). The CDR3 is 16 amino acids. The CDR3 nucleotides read TGTGCCAGCAGCTTGGGAGTGGGACAGGCGAACACTGAAGCTTTCTTT. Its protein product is CASSLGVGQANTEAFF.

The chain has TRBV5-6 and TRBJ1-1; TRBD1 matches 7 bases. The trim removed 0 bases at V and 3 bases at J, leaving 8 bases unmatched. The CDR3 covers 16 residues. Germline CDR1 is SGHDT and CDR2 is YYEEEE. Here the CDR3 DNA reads TGTGCCAGCAGCTTGGAGAGGGGGCGCATGGACACTGAAGCTTTCTTT. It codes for CASSLERGRMDTEAFF. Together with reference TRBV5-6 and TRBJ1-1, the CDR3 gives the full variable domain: DAGVTQSPTHLIKTRGQQVTLRCSPKSGHDTVSWYQQALGQGPQFIFQYYEEEERQRGNFPDRFSGHQFPNYSSELNVNALLLGDSALYLCASSLERGRMDTEAFFGQGTRLTVV.

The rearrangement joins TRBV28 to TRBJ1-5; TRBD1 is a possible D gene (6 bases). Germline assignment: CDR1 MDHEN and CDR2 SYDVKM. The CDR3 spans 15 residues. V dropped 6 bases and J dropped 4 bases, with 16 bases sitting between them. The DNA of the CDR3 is TGTGCCAGCAGCCCCACAGGGAAGGGAAATCAGCCCCAGCATTTT. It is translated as CASSPTGKGNQPQHF.

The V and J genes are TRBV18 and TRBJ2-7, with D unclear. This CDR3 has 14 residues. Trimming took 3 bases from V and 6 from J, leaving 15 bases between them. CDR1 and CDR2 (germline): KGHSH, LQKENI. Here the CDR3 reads CASSPVPPWAEQYF. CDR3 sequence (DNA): TGTGCCAGCTCACCCGTCCCCCCCTGGGCCGAGCAGTACTTC.

DNA for the CDR3: TGTGCCAGCAGCTCAGCCGGGGTCTACCACGAGCAGTACTTC. Its translation: CASSSAGVYHEQYF. This sequence joins TRBV7-2 and TRBJ2-7, with D tentatively TRBD2 (5 bases). The CDR3 sequence is 14 residues long. V lost 4 bases, J lost 5 bases, and 15 bases lay in between. The germline V gene encodes CDR1 SGHTA and CDR2 FQGNSA.

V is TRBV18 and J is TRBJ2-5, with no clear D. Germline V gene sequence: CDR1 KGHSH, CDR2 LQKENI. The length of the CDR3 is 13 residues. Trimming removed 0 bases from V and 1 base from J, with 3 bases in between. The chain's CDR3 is CASSPPSQETQYF. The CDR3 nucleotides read TGTGCCAGCTCACCACCTAGCCAAGAGACCCAGTACTTC.

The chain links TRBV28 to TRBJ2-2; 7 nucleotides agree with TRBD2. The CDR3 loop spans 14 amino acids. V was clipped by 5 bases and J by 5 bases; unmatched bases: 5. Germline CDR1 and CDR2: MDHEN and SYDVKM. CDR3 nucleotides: TGTGCCAGCAGTCGACTAGCCGATACCGGGGAGCTGTTTTTT. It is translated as CASSRLADTGELFF.

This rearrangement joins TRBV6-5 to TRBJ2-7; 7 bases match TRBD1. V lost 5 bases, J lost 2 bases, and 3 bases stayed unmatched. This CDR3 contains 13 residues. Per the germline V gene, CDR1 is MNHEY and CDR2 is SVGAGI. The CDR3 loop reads CASSTGAAYEQYF. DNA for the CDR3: TGTGCCAGCAGTACAGGGGCAGCCTACGAGCAGTACTTC.

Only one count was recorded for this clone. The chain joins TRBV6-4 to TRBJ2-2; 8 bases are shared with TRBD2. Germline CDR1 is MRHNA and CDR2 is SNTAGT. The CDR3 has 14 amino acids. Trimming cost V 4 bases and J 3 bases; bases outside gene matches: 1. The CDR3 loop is CASSVSGDTGELFF. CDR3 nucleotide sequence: TGTGCCAGCAGTGTTAGCGGGGACACCGGGGAGCTGTTTTTT.

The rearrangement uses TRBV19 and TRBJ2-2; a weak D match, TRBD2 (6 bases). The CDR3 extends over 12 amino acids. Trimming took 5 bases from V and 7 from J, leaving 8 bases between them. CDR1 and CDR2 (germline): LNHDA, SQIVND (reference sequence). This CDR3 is CASSRGSGELFF. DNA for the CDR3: TGTGCCAGTAGTCGGGGGAGCGGGGAGCTGTTTTTT. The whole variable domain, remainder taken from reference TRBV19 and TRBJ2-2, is DGGITQSPKYLFRKEGQNVTLSCEQNLNHDAMYWYRQDPGQGLRLIYYSQIVNDFQKGDIAEGYSVSREKKESFPLTVTSAQKNPTAFYLCASSRGSGELFFGEGSRLTVL.

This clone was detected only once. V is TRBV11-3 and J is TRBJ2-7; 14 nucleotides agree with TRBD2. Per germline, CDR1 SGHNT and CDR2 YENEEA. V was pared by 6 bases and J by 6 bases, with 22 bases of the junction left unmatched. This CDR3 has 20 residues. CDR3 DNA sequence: TGTGCCAGCAGTTTCATTCCGACTAGCGGGAGGGCCTCGGGGGTCGGCGAGCAGTACTTC. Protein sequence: CASSFIPTSGRASGVGEQYF. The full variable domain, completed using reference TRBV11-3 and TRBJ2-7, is EAGVVQSPRYKIIEKKQPVAFWCNPISGHNTLYWYLQNLGQGPELLIRYENEEAVDDSQLPKDRFSAERLKGVDSTLKIQPAELGDSAVYLCASSFIPTSGRASGVGEQYFGPGTRLTVT.

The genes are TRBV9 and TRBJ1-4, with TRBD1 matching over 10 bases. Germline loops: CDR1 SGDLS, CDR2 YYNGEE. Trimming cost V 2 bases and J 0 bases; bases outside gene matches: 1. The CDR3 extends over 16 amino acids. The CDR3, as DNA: TGTGCCAGCAGCGTCGGGACAGGGGCAACTAATGAAAAACTGTTTTTT. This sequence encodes CASSVGTGATNEKLFF.

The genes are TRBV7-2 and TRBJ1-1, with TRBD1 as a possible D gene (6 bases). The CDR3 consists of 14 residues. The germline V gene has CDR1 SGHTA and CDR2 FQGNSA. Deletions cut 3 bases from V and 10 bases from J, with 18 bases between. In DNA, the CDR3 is TGTGCCAGCAGCTTTACGTCGGGGGCGGGAGGAGCTTTCTTT. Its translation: CASSFTSGAGGAFF.